The entry below describes one T cell receptor (beta chain). Individuals aged 18 to 89 years were recruited from 24 US areas. Recovered status applied to Cohort 3 donors who had two consecutive negative PCRs. It also applied to those with clearance or with symptom resolution. The V gene's germline CDR1 is MNHEY and CDR2 SVGEGT. The CDR3 consists of 16 residues. Losses at the gene ends were 0 bases for V and 4 bases for J; bases not matched to a gene: 7. This sample stems from a study of blood T cell repertoires in COVID-19. The overall study: Samples representing acute and convalescent COVID-19 were sourced from the United States, Italy and Spain.

Assay used: immunoSEQ multiplex PCR; TCRdb lists only in-frame clones, some missing. This sample has 150,000 to 250,000 clones, with around 81% found just once. The sequencing input was PBMCs or T cells enriched from blood (not recorded which). This chain connects TRBV6-2 or TRBV6-3 to TRBJ1-2; TRBD1 agrees at 8 bases. This sequence originates from a middle-aged man who had recovered from COVID-19. The CDR3, as DNA: TGTGCCAGCAGTTACTCAGGGACAGGAGATCTCTATGGCTACACCTTC. This codes for CASSYSGTGDLYGYTF.